This is a list of T cell receptor beta chains from one sample in a study of T cell responses to AZD1222 COVID-19 vaccine. Clones were sequenced by immunoSEQ multiplex PCR, and TCRdb holds only the in-frame ones, with some missing. The repertoire consists of approximately 200,000 clones, with more than 85% occurring once and the leading ten covering around 3%. This specimen was peripheral blood, taken 28 days after the second AZD1222 dose. Source of these receptors: an adult who received the AZD1222 COVID-19 vaccine. The CDR3 runs from the conserved cysteine through the conserved F or W. D genes are given only for firm matches. Rows may omit the clone size; those that give it use once, few, many or a size class.

V gene	clone size	D gene	J gene	CDR3 protein	CDR3 DNA
TRBV9	NA	NA	TRBJ2-2	CASSPRADTGELFF	TGTGCCAGCAGCCCCCGGGCCGACACCGGGGAGCTGTTTTTT
TRBV9	NA	NA	TRBJ2-1	CASSVSAFSYNEQFF	TGTGCCAGCAGCGTTAGCGCTTTCTCCTACAATGAGCAGTTCTTC
TRBV3-1/TRBV3-2	NA	NA	TRBJ2-3	CASSQVVLDSTDTQYF	TGTGCCAGCAGCCAAGTGGTTCTAGACTCCACAGATACGCAGTATTTT
TRBV28	NA	NA	TRBJ1-3	CASGRQPLFPNTIYF	TGTGCCAGCGGACGACAGCCACTCTTCCCGAACACCATATATTTT
TRBV10-3	NA	NA	TRBJ2-3	CAIRLAVGGVSTDTQYF	TGTGCCATCAGGCTAGCTGTGGGGGGAGTGAGCACAGATACGCAGTATTTT
TRBV6-4	NA	NA	TRBJ1-5	CASSGAHHVQPQHF	TGTGCCAGCAGTGGGGCTCACCATGTTCAGCCCCAGCATTTT
TRBV12-3/TRBV12-4	NA	NA	TRBJ1-2	CASSLAFNRGYTF	TGTGCCAGCAGTTTAGCGTTCAACCGTGGCTACACCTTC
TRBV6-1	NA	NA	TRBJ2-3	CASSDTGQAGDTQYF	TGTGCCAGCAGTGACACCGGACAGGCGGGGGATACGCAGTATTTT
TRBV28	once	TRBD1	TRBJ2-2	CASSRTGGPGELFF	TGTGCCAGCAGCCGAACAGGGGGCCCCGGGGAGCTGTTTTTT
TRBV5-1	NA	NA	TRBJ2-7	CASSLFSAYEQYF	TGCGCCAGCAGCTTGTTCTCCGCCTACGAGCAGTACTTC
TRBV2	NA	NA	TRBJ1-6	CASSRANSPLHF	TGTGCCAGCAGCCGGGCGAATTCACCCCTCCACTTT
TRBV6-5	NA	TRBD2	TRBJ2-7	CASRAGGSSYEQYF	TGTGCCAGCAGGGCGGGAGGGAGCTCCTACGAGCAGTACTTC
TRBV6-5	NA	NA	TRBJ1-1	CASSRTVGATEAFF	TGTGCCAGCAGTAGGACAGTGGGGGCCACTGAAGCTTTCTTT
TRBV28	NA	TRBD1	TRBJ1-6	CASSLYPPGGDSPLHF	TGTGCCAGCAGTTTATATCCCCCAGGGGGCGATTCACCCCTCCACTTT
TRBV10-2	NA	NA	TRBJ1-6	CASRLTGDNSPLHF	TGCGCCAGCAGGTTGACAGGTGATAATTCACCCCTCCACTTT
TRBV5-4	once	NA	TRBJ1-6	CASSSRDGNNSPLHF	TGTGCCAGCAGCTCGCGGGACGGGAATAATTCACCCCTCCACTTT
TRBV19	once	TRBD1	TRBJ2-1	CASSIDYGTRGSNEQFF	TGTGCCAGTAGTATAGACTACGGAACCAGGGGGAGCAATGAGCAGTTCTTC
TRBV3-1/TRBV3-2	NA	TRBD2	TRBJ2-1	CASSPGLARPNEQFF	TGTGCCAGCAGCCCGGGACTAGCGAGACCCAATGAGCAGTTCTTC
TRBV5-1	NA	NA	TRBJ1-6	CASSLGTDSPLHF	TGCGCCAGCAGCTTGGGGACAGATTCACCCCTCCACTTT
TRBV7-9	NA	NA	TRBJ1-5	CASSFGPLSQHF	TGTGCCAGCAGCTTCGGGCCTCTCTCCCAGCATTTT
TRBV18	NA	TRBD2	TRBJ2-2	CASSQTSPNTGELFF	TGTGCCAGCTCACAGACTAGCCCGAACACCGGGGAGCTGTTTTTT
TRBV6-5	NA	NA	TRBJ2-1	CASSYGGNEQFF	TGTGCCAGCAGTTACGGCGGCAATGAGCAGTTCTTC
TRBV4-2	NA	NA	TRBJ2-2	CASSPGTGELFF	TGTGCCAGCAGCCCGGGCACCGGGGAGCTGTTTTTT
TRBV15	NA	NA	TRBJ2-2	CATSRDLGDEELFF	TGTGCCACCAGCAGAGATCTGGGGGACGAGGAGCTGTTTTTT
TRBV28	NA	NA	TRBJ2-7	CASSLTRSEQYF	TGTGCCAGCAGCCTGACTAGGAGCGAGCAGTACTTC
TRBV6-5	NA	NA	TRBJ1-6	CASRATGNSPLHF	TGTGCCAGCAGAGCCACTGGGAATTCACCCCTCCACTTT
TRBV13	few	TRBD2	TRBJ2-5	CASSFRTSGKETQYF	TGTGCCAGCAGCTTTAGGACTAGCGGGAAAGAGACCCAGTACTTC
TRBV6-5	NA	TRBD1	TRBJ1-1	CASSAGGARATEAFF	TGTGCCAGCAGCGCAGGGGGCGCGAGGGCCACTGAAGCTTTCTTT
TRBV4-2	NA	NA	TRBJ1-6	CASSQDLRAVVWSPLHF	TGTGCCAGCAGCCAAGATTTAAGAGCGGTAGTTTGGTCACCCCTCCACTTT
TRBV5-8	NA	NA	TRBJ2-3	CASSRLVRTDTQYF	TGTGCCAGCAGCCGACTAGTGAGGACAGATACGCAGTATTTT
TRBV27	NA	NA	TRBJ1-1	CASSWGGGDTEAFF	TGTGCCAGCAGTTGGGGCGGTGGCGACACTGAAGCTTTCTTT
TRBV30	NA	NA	TRBJ2-7	CAWSVAPGSEQYF	TGTGCCTGGAGTGTCGCCCCAGGGTCGGAGCAGTACTTC
TRBV3-1/TRBV3-2	NA	NA	TRBJ2-1	CASSQAGIRYNEQFF	TGTGCCAGCAGCCAAGCAGGGATCCGCTACAATGAGCAGTTCTTC
TRBV12-3/TRBV12-4	NA	TRBD2	TRBJ2-1	CASSPILAVEQFF	TGTGCCAGCAGCCCGATACTAGCGGTTGAGCAGTTCTTC
TRBV30	NA	NA	TRBJ1-4	CAWSPHRAEKLFF	TGTGCCTGGAGTCCCCACAGGGCTGAAAAACTGTTTTTT
TRBV9	NA	NA	TRBJ1-2	CASSVGGQHRYGYTF	TGTGCCAGCAGCGTTGGTGGACAGCACCGCTATGGCTACACCTTC
TRBV7-9	NA	TRBD1	TRBJ1-2	CASSAIVQGAVNYGYTF	TGTGCCAGCAGCGCAATCGTACAGGGGGCGGTTAACTATGGCTACACCTTC
TRBV3-1/TRBV3-2	NA	NA	TRBJ1-6	CASSQEWTDNSPLHF	TGTGCCAGCAGCCAAGAATGGACAGATAATTCACCCCTCCACTTT
TRBV29-1	NA	NA	TRBJ2-3	CSVVGGDSRLDTQYF	TGCAGCGTTGTAGGGGGGGACTCCCGTTTAGATACGCAGTATTTT
TRBV18	NA	TRBD1	TRBJ2-7	CASGGRGQSYEQYF	TGTGCCAGCGGTGGACGGGGACAGTCCTACGAGCAGTACTTC
TRBV7-9	NA	TRBD2	TRBJ2-1	CASSLGAGNAYNEQFF	TGTGCCAGCAGCTTAGGAGCGGGGAACGCCTACAATGAGCAGTTCTTC
TRBV25-1	NA	NA	TRBJ2-3	CASSECHRVIPDTQYF	TGTGCCAGCAGTGAATGTCATAGAGTTATACCAGATACGCAGTATTTT
TRBV30	NA	TRBD2	TRBJ2-7	CAWSGGGSYEQYF	TGTGCCTGGAGCGGGGGGGGTTCCTACGAGCAGTACTTC
TRBV3-1/TRBV3-2	NA	TRBD2	TRBJ2-2	CASRLAGGPGELFF	TGTGCCAGCAGACTAGCGGGAGGGCCCGGGGAGCTGTTTTTT
TRBV5-1	NA	NA	TRBJ1-1	CASSLNRERWTEAFF	TGCGCCAGCAGCTTAAACAGGGAGAGGTGGACTGAAGCTTTCTTT
TRBV3-1/TRBV3-2	NA	NA	TRBJ2-5	CASSGRGQGPVQETQYF	TGTGCCAGCAGTGGGAGGGGGCAGGGGCCCGTACAAGAGACCCAGTACTTC
TRBV19	NA	NA	TRBJ2-7	CASSIGVPYEQYF	TGTGCCAGTAGTATAGGAGTACCCTACGAGCAGTACTTC